The T cell receptor (beta chain) under discussion was sequenced for a study of T cells in Graves' hyperthyroidism and ophthalmopathy. Study background: Peripheral blood sampling occurred at initial diagnosis, before any treatment.

The source material, RNA transcripts, was used to amplify TCR beta CDR3 regions. HTBI primers drove first-round RT-PCR of the TCR CDR3. In TCRdb, the multiplex PCR reads were re-called with MiXCR into one record per CDR3 protein. The sample includes about 520,000 distinct CDR3 sequences, roughly 24% seen only once; the top ten take 11%. This clonotype was seen at least ten times. The CDR3 is 14 residues long. V was pared by 5 bases and J by 2 bases, with 3 bases of the junction left unmatched. Per the germline V gene, CDR1 is LNHDA and CDR2 is SQIVND (reference sequence). The clonotype comes from a woman aged 30 to 39 with Graves' ophthalmopathy. The gene calls are TRBV19 and TRBJ2-7; 10 bases match TRBD2. Sequenced material: blood. The CDR3 loop is CASSGGLATYEQYF. For the CDR3, the DNA is TGTGCCAGTAGTGGGGGACTAGCGACCTACGAGCAGTACTTC.